These 16 T cell receptor beta chains came from one sample sequenced in a study of blood T cell repertoires in COVID-19. Using immunoSEQ multiplex PCR, the repertoire was profiled, and TCRdb retains in-frame clones only, with some absent. This sample carries some 50,000 clones, 87% of them seen once, and the ten largest clones take 15%. What was sequenced was peripheral blood. These receptor sequences come from a human donor in a cohort sampled during active COVID-19.

The V and J genes are TRBV4-1 and TRBJ2-7, with D possibly matching TRBD2 (6 bases). This CDR3 has 15 amino acids. V lost 3 bases and J 7 bases, leaving 19 bases between the germline ends. Germline V gene sequence: CDR1 MGHRA, CDR2 YSYEKL. CDR3 DNA: TGCGCCAGCAGCCAGGCGACTAGTAAAGGTTGGGAGCAGTACTTC. Translated: CASSQATSKGWEQYF.

The chain links TRBV11-2 to TRBJ2-3, with TRBD2 identical over 7 bases. The CDR3 extends over 14 amino acids. Germline V CDR1 and CDR2: SGHAT, FQNNGV. Unmatched junction bases numbered 5, after V lost 4 bases and J lost 4 bases. The DNA of the CDR3 is TGTGCCAGCAGCTCGACTAGCCCTTCAGATACGCAGTATTTT. Residues: CASSSTSPSDTQYF.

The gene calls are TRBV11-2 and TRBJ2-7, with 7 positions matching TRBD2. This CDR3 has 14 residues. Germline V CDR1 and CDR2: SGHAT, FQNNGV. V gave up 0 bases and J gave up 7 bases; unmatched junction bases: 6. CDR3 loop: CASSLDWEGSEQYF. CDR3 bases: TGTGCCAGCAGCTTAGATTGGGAGGGTAGTGAGCAGTACTTC.

The chain couples TRBV27 to TRBJ2-2; 10 bases are a match to TRBD2. Germline-derived CDR1 and CDR2 are MNHEY and SMNVEV (reference sequence). The length of the CDR3 is 16 residues. V lost 5 bases, J lost 0 bases, and 3 bases stayed unmatched. The CDR3: CASSLGLAANTGELFF. DNA for the CDR3: TGTGCCAGCAGTCTCGGACTAGCGGCGAACACCGGGGAGCTGTTTTTT.

The chain employs TRBV7-6 and TRBJ2-7; D is possibly TRBD2 (6 bases). V was clipped by 0 bases and J by 2 bases, with 11 bases between them. Per germline, CDR1 SGHVS and CDR2 FNYEAQ. This CDR3 region has 15 residues. This CDR3 is CASSLAGGIAYEQYF. Here the CDR3 DNA reads TGTGCCAGCAGCTTAGCGGGGGGTATCGCCTACGAGCAGTACTTC.

CDR3 nucleotide sequence: TGTGCCAGCAGCTTAGATATAGGGACAGCTAACTATGGCTACACCTTC. Its translation: CASSLDIGTANYGYTF. The chain couples TRBV11-2 to TRBJ1-2, with 7 bases fitting TRBD1. Germline CDR1 is SGHAT and CDR2 is FQNNGV. V shed 0 bases and J 0 bases; nucleotides not matched to a gene: 4. This CDR3 has 16 residues.

This chain uses TRBV23-1 with TRBJ1-5, with 8 bases fitting TRBD1. TRBV23-1 qualifies as an ORF whose function is uncertain. This CDR3 has 20 residues. Trimming at V came to 2 bases and at J to 0 bases, leaving 15 bases not matched to a gene. The CDR3 sequence is CASSQHGQGEGQASNQPQHF. The CDR3, as DNA: TGCGCCAGCAGTCAACATGGGCAGGGAGAGGGACAGGCTAGCAATCAGCCCCAGCATTTT.

J is TRBJ1-4 and V is TRBV5-1, with 7 bases lining up with TRBD1. The CDR3 has 17 residues. Trimming removed 4 bases from V and 3 bases from J; junction bases left unmatched: 12. Germline V lookup: CDR1 SGHRS, CDR2 YFSETQ. This CDR3 is CASSITSGQAANEKLFF. In nucleotides, the CDR3 is TGCGCCAGCAGCATAACCTCCGGACAGGCTGCTAATGAAAAACTGTTTTTT. The full variable domain, completed using reference TRBV5-1 and TRBJ1-4, is KAGVTQTPRYLIKTRGQQVTLSCSPISGHRSVSWYQQTPGQGLQFLFEYFSETQRNKGNFPGRFSGRQFSNSRSEMNVSTLELGDSALYLCASSITSGQAANEKLFFGSGTQLSVL.

This rearrangement joins TRBV6-4 to TRBJ1-5; 9 positions match TRBD1. Trimming cost V 9 bases and J 0 bases; bases outside gene matches: 6. Germline V lookup: CDR1 MRHNA, CDR2 SNTAGT. This CDR3 contains 15 residues. CDR3 in amino acids: CARTGGGDSNQPQHF. The CDR3 DNA sequence: TGTGCCAGAACAGGGGGCGGGGATAGCAATCAGCCCCAGCATTTT.

Here the CDR3 DNA reads TGTGCCAGCAGCTTAGGTAACAACTACGAGCAGTACTTC. This encodes CASSLGNNYEQYF. The V gene is TRBV7-9, the J gene TRBJ2-7, with D hard to call. The CDR3 length is 13 residues. Trimming shortened V by 1 base and J by 3 bases, and 7 bases separated the two germline ends. Germline V gene data show CDR1 as SEHNR and CDR2 as FQNEAQ (reference sequence).

The chain has TRBV2 and TRBJ1-5, with TRBD1 matching 7 bases. The CDR3 has 14 amino acids. V was clipped by 8 bases and J by 3 bases; unmatched bases: 7. CDR1 is SNHLY and CDR2 is FYNNEI in the germline V gene. The CDR3 reads CASQLGQVNQPQHF. The CDR3 bases are TGTGCCAGCCAACTCGGACAGGTCAATCAGCCCCAGCATTTT.

The genes are TRBV24-1 and TRBJ2-2; 8 bases line up with TRBD1. The CDR3 covers 16 residues. V gave up 3 bases and J gave up 4 bases; unmatched junction bases: 6. Germline CDR1 is KGHDR and CDR2 is SFDVKD. The CDR3 reads CATSDVAGGFTGELFF. The CDR3 nucleotides read TGTGCCACCAGTGATGTTGCAGGGGGCTTCACCGGGGAGCTGTTTTTT.

The chain carries TRBV13 and TRBJ2-3; 12 bases fit TRBD2. The V gene end was trimmed by 3 bases and the J gene end by 6 bases; junction bases not matched to a gene: 7. The CDR3 totals 16 residues. Germline V gives CDR1 PRHDT, CDR2 FYEKMQ (reference sequence). The CDR3 region has the DNA TGTGCCAGCAGCTTGACTAGCGGGAGATCAGCGGATACGCAGTATTTT. It yields the protein CASSLTSGRSADTQYF.

The rearrangement links TRBV9 to TRBJ1-2, with unresolved D. Trimming took off 7 bases at V and 8 bases at J, with 21 bases between the two ends. The CDR3 runs 14 residues. CDR1 SGDLS and CDR2 YYNGEE come from the germline V gene. The DNA of the CDR3 is TGTGCCAGCGGGTCCCAAGGAGGGTCGCAAGGCTACACCTTC. Residues: CASGSQGGSQGYTF.

The CDR3 sequence: CASSSRSGNTEAFF. The CDR3 DNA sequence: TGTGCCAGCAGTTCGAGGTCGGGGAACACTGAAGCTTTCTTT. This sequence joins TRBV6-2 or TRBV6-3 and TRBJ1-1; D gene uncertain. Per germline, CDR1 MNHEY and CDR2 SVGEGT. The length of the CDR3 is 14 residues. Trimming removed 4 bases from V and 1 base from J, with 10 bases in between.

The rearrangement joins TRBV5-3 to TRBJ2-1, with 9 positions matching TRBD2. TRBV5-3 is an ORF, with its function uncertain. With 0 bases clipped from V and 2 bases from J, the junction kept 3 bases outside the gene matches. The CDR3 runs to 16 residues. CDR3 in amino acids: CARSLALAGTYNEQFF. Written as DNA, the CDR3 is TGTGCCAGAAGCTTGGCGCTAGCGGGAACCTACAATGAGCAGTTCTTC.